These T cell receptor beta chains were read from a single sample in a study of T cell responses to AZD1222 COVID-19 vaccine. Clones were read by immunoSEQ multiplex PCR, and TCRdb kept only the in-frame ones, dropping some. The sample consists of around 150,000 clones, more than 85% of them appearing once. Sequencing was performed on peripheral blood, taken 28 days after the second AZD1222 dose. Receptor source: an adult who received the AZD1222 COVID-19 vaccine. Both conserved end residues are part of each CDR3. Fields, in order: D gene, J gene, V gene, clone size, CDR3 DNA, CDR3 protein. The D gene is left open where the match is weak. For some rows the clone size is stated as once, few or many, or as a class when expanded; others skip it.

>TRBD1|TRBJ1-2|TRBV6-5|-
TGTGCCAGCAGCCCAACAGGGGGCGGCTATGGCTACACCTTC
CASSPTGGGYGYTF
>-|TRBJ1-6|TRBV2|-
TGTGCCAGCAGAGCCGACAGCTCACCCCTCCACTTT
CASRADSSPLHF
>-|TRBJ2-2|TRBV6-6|-
TGTGCCAGCAGTCCACCCCTAGCGTTCAGGGGACCCGGGGAGCTGTTTTTT
CASSPPLAFRGPGELFF
>-|TRBJ2-7|TRBV28|-
TGTGCCAGCAGCCCCCCCTGGGGGGCAGGGTCGTTAGGTTCCGAGCAGTACTTC
CASSPPWGAGSLGSEQYF
>-|TRBJ2-1|TRBV3-1/TRBV3-2|-
TGTGCCAGCAGCCAAGGGACGTCTGGAGGGCGGGAGCAGTTCTTC
CASSQGTSGGREQFF
>-|TRBJ1-5|TRBV15|-
TGTGCCACCAGCCCAGGTGGGAGCAATCAGCCCCAGCATTTT
CATSPGGSNQPQHF
>-|TRBJ2-1|TRBV7-9|-
TGTGCCAGCAGCTTCACACGAGACCCTAGGAGAGAGCAGTTCTTC
CASSFTRDPRREQFF
>-|TRBJ2-3|TRBV5-6|once
TGTGCCAGCAGCTTGGGTGCAGATACGCAGTATTTT
CASSLGADTQYF
>-|TRBJ1-6|TRBV21-1|-
TGTGCCAGCCTATTGACAGGGGAAAGCAATAATTCACCCCTCCACTTT
CASLLTGESNNSPLHF
>-|TRBJ1-6|TRBV19|-
TGTGCCACCAAAGGGGCGGCCAACTATAATTCACCCCTCCACTTT
CATKGAANYNSPLHF
>TRBD2|TRBJ2-3|TRBV4-3|-
TGCGCCAGCAGCCAAGATCGACTCGGACTAGGTACGCAGTATTTT
CASSQDRLGLGTQYF
>TRBD1|TRBJ2-3|TRBV27|-
TGTGCCAGCAGTCCGTCCCGGACAGGAGGAAGGTATTTT
CASSPSRTGGRYF
>-|TRBJ2-7|TRBV20-1|-
TGCAGTGTTAGTAACAGGCTTTCGTACGAGCAGTACTTC
CSVSNRLSYEQYF
>-|TRBJ2-2|TRBV7-7|-
TGTGCCAGCAGCAATACGAACACCGGGGAGCTGTTTTTT
CASSNTNTGELFF
>TRBD1|TRBJ1-2|TRBV28|-
TGTGCCAGCAGTTTATCTACAGGGGGCTATGGCTACACCTTC
CASSLSTGGYGYTF
>-|TRBJ1-6|TRBV4-2|-
TGTGCCAGCAGCCAAGATAATCCGAGCTCCTATAATTCACCCCTCCACTTT
CASSQDNPSSYNSPLHF
>-|TRBJ1-1|TRBV7-9|-
TGTGCCAGCAGCTTAACCGGGAACACTGAAGCTTTCTTT
CASSLTGNTEAFF
>-|TRBJ2-7|TRBV6-4|-
TGTGCCAGCAGCCAAAGCATTGGCCCATTCTACGAGCAGTACTTC
CASSQSIGPFYEQYF
>TRBD1|TRBJ2-7|TRBV7-9|-
TGTGCCAGCAGCTTCCCTGACAGGGATTACGAGCAGTACTTC
CASSFPDRDYEQYF
>-|TRBJ2-2|TRBV11-3|-
TGTGCCAGCAGCCCCCGGGGGACCGGGGAGCTGTTTTTT
CASSPRGTGELFF
>-|TRBJ1-2|TRBV18|-
TGTGCCAGCTCAGCAGAACAGGGAACCCTTTCTAACTATGGCTACACCTTC
CASSAEQGTLSNYGYTF
>TRBD1|TRBJ2-2|TRBV19|-
TGTGCCAGTAGTTTGGGCAGGGGGCTCCAATCAGGGCAGTTGGCGGGGAACACCGGGGAGCTGTTTTTT
CASSLGRGLQSGQLAGNTGELFF
>TRBD2|TRBJ2-1|TRBV19|-
TGTGCCAGTAGTATAGCGGGAGGGCTTTCGGCGAATGAGCAGTTCTTC
CASSIAGGLSANEQFF
>TRBD2|TRBJ2-5|TRBV6-5|-
TGTGCCAGCAGGGGGACTAGCGGGAGAAAAGAGACCCAGTACTTC
CASRGTSGRKETQYF
>-|TRBJ1-1|TRBV19|few
TGTGCCAGTAGTATAGGAATCGGGGGAGGTTTGAACACTGAAGCTTTCTTT
CASSIGIGGGLNTEAFF
>TRBD1|TRBJ1-1|TRBV5-5|-
TGTGCCAGCAGCCTGGTACAGGGGGCCACTGAAGCTTTCTTT
CASSLVQGATEAFF
>-|TRBJ1-2|TRBV14|-
TGTGCCAGCAGCCCTACACCAATTCTGGGTCCGGGCTACACCTTC
CASSPTPILGPGYTF
>TRBD1|TRBJ1-5|TRBV19|-
TGTGCCAGTAGTTCGGGGGACAGGGTGGCCGATCAGCCCCAGCATTTT
CASSSGDRVADQPQHF
>-|TRBJ1-1|TRBV12-5|-
TGTGCTAGTGGTTTGGGTTCAGGGATGTCTGAAGCTTTCTTT
CASGLGSGMSEAFF
>-|TRBJ1-1|TRBV29-1|-
TGCAGCGTCGGGGGGGCCGACACTGAAGCTTTCTTT
CSVGGADTEAFF
>-|TRBJ2-7|TRBV7-2|-
TGTGCCAGCAGCTTACGCTATGGTTACGAGCAGTACTTC
CASSLRYGYEQYF
>-|TRBJ2-1|TRBV7-8|-
TGTGCCAGCAGCTTATCGGCTAGCACCTTTAATGAGCAGTTCTTC
CASSLSASTFNEQFF
>TRBD2|TRBJ2-5|TRBV7-6|once
TGTGCCAGCAGCCGAATTTGGACTAGCGGGGGCCAAGAGACCCAGTACTTC
CASSRIWTSGGQETQYF
>-|TRBJ2-7|TRBV5-1|-
TGCGCCAGCAGTACCAGGGGCTCCTACGAGCAGTACTTC
CASSTRGSYEQYF
>-|TRBJ2-2|TRBV3-1/TRBV3-2|-
TGTGCCAGCCGGGTTAACACCGGGGAGCTGTTTTTT
CASRVNTGELFF
>-|TRBJ2-1|TRBV9|-
TGTGCCAGCAGCGTAGGGGGAGCGGGTAATGAGCAGTTCTTC
CASSVGGAGNEQFF
>-|TRBJ1-6|TRBV14|-
TGTGCCAGCAGCCAAGTGGCCAGGGTTGGTTCACCCCTCCACTTT
CASSQVARVGSPLHF
>-|TRBJ2-7|TRBV7-2|-
TGTGCCAGCAGCTTAGGACTGAGCTCCTACGAGCAGTACTTC
CASSLGLSSYEQYF
>-|TRBJ2-7|TRBV7-9|-
TGTGCCAGCAGCTCATTCCCCCACAGGTCCTACGAGCAGTACTTC
CASSSFPHRSYEQYF
>-|TRBJ2-1|TRBV9|-
TGTGCCAGCAGCCTTACAAGGGGAGAAGGGAATGAGCAGTTCTTC
CASSLTRGEGNEQFF
>-|TRBJ2-3|TRBV14|-
TGTGCCAGCAGCCAAGTTCGGGCAGCCAGCACAGATACGCAGTATTTT
CASSQVRAASTDTQYF
>-|TRBJ1-6|TRBV3-1/TRBV3-2|-
TGTGCCAGCAGCCCCCTAGCGACGGATCTTTCACCCCTCCACTTT
CASSPLATDLSPLHF
>-|TRBJ1-2|TRBV4-1|-
TGCGCCAGCAGCCAAGATCCCGGGGGTACGGCTAACTATGGCTACACCTTC
CASSQDPGGTANYGYTF
>TRBD1|TRBJ2-7|TRBV27|-
TGTGCCAGCAGTTTATCGATAAATCTGGGACAGGGGTTATACGAGCAGTACTTC
CASSLSINLGQGLYEQYF
>-|TRBJ1-4|TRBV21-1|once
TGTGCCAGCAGGGACCAGGGGATGGGGGAAAAACTGTTTTTT
CASRDQGMGEKLFF
>TRBD2|TRBJ2-1|TRBV29-1|-
TGCAGCGTTGAAGCTACCCGGGACTACCACAATGAGCAGTTCTTC
CSVEATRDYHNEQFF
>-|TRBJ2-2|TRBV29-1|-
TGCAGCGCAGGAACATTAGGGGGATATCGGAGCACCGGGGAGCTGTTTTTT
CSAGTLGGYRSTGELFF
>-|TRBJ2-7|TRBV12-3/TRBV12-4|-
TGTGCCAGCAGTTTCTTGGAGAACGAGCAGTACTTC
CASSFLENEQYF
>-|TRBJ1-5|TRBV7-8|-
TGTGCCAGCAGCTTAGCGTCCCTGGGAAATCAGCCCCAGCATTTT
CASSLASLGNQPQHF
>-|TRBJ1-3|TRBV5-1|-
TGCGCCAGCAGCTTATTAGGTTCTTCGGCGGACACCATATATTTT
CASSLLGSSADTIYF
>TRBD2|TRBJ2-4|TRBV7-8|-
TGTGCCAGCAGCAAATGGGGACTAGCGGGGGCCATAGCCAAAAACATTCAGTACTTC
CASSKWGLAGAIAKNIQYF
>-|TRBJ2-1|TRBV7-3|once
TGTGCCAGCAGCGAACAGGGTTACTCCTACAATGAGCAGTTCTTC
CASSEQGYSYNEQFF
>-|TRBJ1-5|TRBV27|-
TGTGCCAGCAGTTTATGGGGGTCCAATCAGCCCCAGCATTTT
CASSLWGSNQPQHF